Listed here are 23 T cell receptor beta chains from one sample, sequenced in a study of neurological immune-mediated disorders. One entry per CDR3 protein, called by TCRdb with MiXCR from the 5' RACE reads. The table has about 84,000 distinct CDR3 sequences, 10% seen once. The sequenced sample was PBMCs. The receptor set was obtained from a man aged 40-55 years in good health.

This clonotype has only a few counts. Its ends do not fully match the called genes, so a read error is possible. The chain combines TRBV5-6 with TRBJ2-3, with a weak D call TRBD2 (5 bases). This CDR3 region has 13 residues. CDR1 and CDR2 (germline): SGHDT, YYEEEE. The CDR3 loop reads CASSREGTETQYF. In DNA, the CDR3 is TGTGCCAGTAGTCGTGAGGGCACAGAAACGCAGTATTTT.

This clonotype has ten or more counts. This sequence joins TRBV30 and TRBJ2-1, with D maybe TRBD2 (6 bases). This CDR3 region has 13 residues. Trimming removed 7 bases at V and 0 bases at J, with 10 bases between. Germline V gene data show CDR1 as GTSNPN and CDR2 as SVGIG (reference sequence). In nucleotides, the CDR3 is TGTGCCTCGAGCGGGCGCTCCTACAATGAGCAGTTCTTC. This gives the protein CASSGRSYNEQFF.

To note about this clonotype: This may come from a read error, since a much larger clone is one base off. V usage is TRBV19 and J usage is TRBJ1-4; possibly TRBD1 for D (5 bases). Germline V gene lookup returns CDR1 LNHDA and CDR2 SQIVND (reference sequence). Deletions cut 4 bases from V and 8 bases from J, with 14 bases between. The length of the CDR3 is 14 residues. The CDR3 DNA follows: TGTGCCAGTAGTACGGGGGTGCATATGGAAAAACTGTTTTTT. It yields the protein CASSTGVHMEKLFF.

In this sample, this clonotype turned up many times. The chain joins TRBV12-3 or TRBV12-4 to TRBJ1-3; a weak D match, TRBD1 (5 bases). The V gene lost 8 bases and the J gene lost 4 bases, with 12 bases spanning the gap. CDR3 length: 13 amino acids. In nucleotides, the CDR3 is TGTGCCAGCGGTCGGGGGTCGGGAAACACCATATATTTT. It yields the protein CASGRGSGNTIYF.

Many counts were recorded for this clonotype. The CDR3 DNA is TGCAGCGCCGTGCCCCAGATGAACACTGAAGCTTTCTTT. Translation gives CSAVPQMNTEAFF. V is TRBV29-1 and J is TRBJ1-1; D is undetermined. Trimming shortened V by 7 bases and J by 0 bases, and 12 bases separated the two germline ends. The CDR3 loop spans 13 amino acids. The V gene's germline CDR1 is SQVTM and CDR2 ANQGSEA.

This clonotype was recorded a few times. The CDR3 region is CASLPPLAGGSEQFF. CDR3 bases: TGTGCCAGTCTCCCCCCGCTAGCGGGAGGGAGTGAGCAGTTCTTC. The rearrangement joins TRBV18 to TRBJ2-1; TRBD2 aligns across 12 bases. This CDR3 contains 15 residues. The germline V gene encodes CDR1 KGHSH and CDR2 LQKENI. After removal of 9 bases from V and 9 bases from J, the junction contained 12 bases not matched to a gene.

This clonotype has at least ten counts. The V call is TRBV5-1, the J call TRBJ1-3; 8 nucleotides line up with TRBD1. Unmatched junction bases numbered 5, after V lost 5 bases and J lost 4 bases. The germline gives CDR1 SGHRS, CDR2 YFSETQ. The CDR3 totals 14 residues. The CDR3 sequence is CASSFGQGGNTIYF. Written as DNA, the CDR3 is TGCGCCAGCAGTTTCGGACAGGGCGGAAACACCATATATTTT.

This clonotype was counted many times. The chain is built from TRBV5-1 and TRBJ1-2; possibly TRBD1 for D (5 bases). CDR3 length: 14 residues. The ends were cut back, 4 bases at V and 3 bases at J, with 13 bases in the middle. The germline V gene has CDR1 SGHRS and CDR2 YFSETQ. The CDR3 protein is CASSLVDSYYGYTF. The CDR3 coding sequence is TGCGCCAGCAGCCTCGTCGACAGTTACTATGGCTACACCTTC.

This clonotype was detected many times. The chain uses TRBV5-4 and TRBJ2-3; D remains ambiguous. The CDR3 length is 13 residues. Per germline, CDR1 SGHNT and CDR2 YYREEE (reference sequence). Trimming left V 4 bases short and J 3 bases short, with 9 bases between. DNA for the CDR3: TGTGCCAGCAGCGGAATCAAGACAGATACGCAGTATTTT. Translated, it gives CASSGIKTDTQYF. The whole variable domain, filled in from reference TRBV5-4 and TRBJ2-3, reads ETGVTQSPTHLIKTRGQQVTLRCSSQSGHNTVSWYQQALGQGPQFIFQYYREEENGRGNFPPRFSGLQFPNYSSELNVNALELDDSALYLCASSGIKTDTQYFGPGTRLTVL.

This clonotype was detected ten times or more. One end of the junction fails to match germline, which may point to a read error. This chain connects TRBV29-1 to TRBJ1-1, with a tentative D call TRBD1 (6 bases). CDR1 is SQVTM and CDR2 is ANQGSEA in the germline V gene. This CDR3 spans 13 amino acids. For the CDR3, the DNA is TGCAGCGTTGTGGCTCGGTGGGACACTGAAGCTTTCTTC. Amino acids: CSVVARWDTEAFF.

This clonotype was detected many times. The gene calls are TRBV7-3 and TRBJ2-1; 14 bases line up with TRBD2. Germline V CDR1 and CDR2: SGHTA, FQGTGA. The CDR3 contains 16 residues. V was clipped by 0 bases and J by 9 bases; unmatched bases: 4. CDR3 protein: CASSLTGTSGSGEQFF. As DNA, the CDR3 is TGTGCCAGCAGCTTAACCGGGACTAGCGGGAGTGGTGAGCAGTTCTTC.

This clonotype has ten or more counts. The chain uses TRBV5-1 and TRBJ2-2; 7 bases align to TRBD1. This CDR3 spans 14 amino acids. The V segment lost 3 bases and the J segment 1 base; nucleotides outside the gene matches: 0. Germline V lookup: CDR1 SGHRS, CDR2 YFSETQ. In nucleotides, the CDR3 is TGCGCCAGCAGCTGGACAGGGAACACCGGGGAGCTGTTTTTT. Translating it yields CASSWTGNTGELFF. The full variable domain, with the rest looked up from reference TRBV5-1 and TRBJ2-2, is KAGVTQTPRYLIKTRGQQVTLSCSPISGHRSVSWYQQTPGQGLQFLFEYFSETQRNKGNFPGRFSGRQFSNSRSEMNVSTLELGDSALYLCASSWTGNTGELFFGEGSRLTVL.

The table lists this clonotype with many counts. The chain recombines TRBV3-1 with TRBJ1-1; D is possibly TRBD1 (5 bases). Germline CDR1 LGHDT, CDR2 YNNKEL (reference sequence). The CDR3 consists of 16 residues. Trimming took 4 bases from V and 0 from J, leaving 15 bases between them. In nucleotides, the CDR3 is TGTGCCAGCAGCCTGGGGGGAAGATGGTTGAACACTGAAGCTTTCTTT. It is translated as CASSLGGRWLNTEAFF.

In this sample, this clonotype turned up many times. The V call is TRBV20-1, the J call TRBJ2-1; D not certain. Trimming removed 7 bases from V and 1 base from J, with 14 bases in between. Germline V lookup: CDR1 DFQATT, CDR2 SNEGSKA (reference sequence). The CDR3 covers 14 residues. The CDR3 region is CSGLPFDSYNEQFF. CDR3 nucleotides: TGCAGTGGCCTACCCTTTGATTCCTACAATGAGCAGTTCTTC.

This clonotype has a handful of counts. J is TRBJ2-2 and V is TRBV5-1, with 9 bases fitting TRBD1. The V segment lost 4 bases and the J segment 4 bases; nucleotides outside the gene matches: 5. The CDR3 loop spans 15 amino acids. Germline CDR1 is SGHRS and CDR2 is YFSETQ. For the CDR3, the DNA is TGCGCCAGCAGCACCCAGACAGGGGGCACCGGGGAGCTGTTTTTT. This gives the protein CASSTQTGGTGELFF.

This clonotype was detected many times. CDR3 coding DNA: TGTGCCAGCAGTACCAGACTAGCGGTCGGGGAGCTGTTTTTT. Amino acids: CASSTRLAVGELFF. The V gene is TRBV6-6, the J gene TRBJ2-2; TRBD2 matches at 9 bases. CDR1 MNHNY and CDR2 SVGAGI come from the germline V gene (reference sequence). The CDR3 extends over 14 amino acids. Trimming at V came to 5 bases and at J to 7 bases, leaving 5 bases not matched to a gene.

This clonotype was seen many times. The chain combines TRBV7-9 with TRBJ2-3; 12 positions agree with TRBD2. Germline V lookup: CDR1 SEHNR, CDR2 FQNEAQ (reference sequence). The ends lost 4 bases at V and 2 bases at J; junction bases unmatched: 4. This CDR3 is 16 amino acids long. The CDR3 reads CASSSGLAGTTDTQYF. Written as DNA, the CDR3 is TGTGCCAGCAGCTCCGGACTAGCGGGGACCACAGATACGCAGTATTTT.

This clonotype was observed many times. This chain joins TRBV2 and TRBJ2-3, with 11 bases lining up with TRBD2. The length of the CDR3 is 16 residues. The V gene end was trimmed by 6 bases and the J gene end by 1 base; junction bases not matched to a gene: 6. CDR1 SNHLY and CDR2 FYNNEI come from the germline V gene. CDR3 DNA sequence: TGTGCCAGCAGGAGACTAGCGGGACCTCGCACAGATACGCAGTATTTT. This gives the protein CASRRLAGPRTDTQYF.

This clonotype showed up many times. The chain couples TRBV20-1 to TRBJ1-1; TRBD1 agrees at 7 bases. CDR1 is DFQATT and CDR2 is SNEGSKA in the germline V gene (reference sequence). This CDR3 comprises 15 residues. The V segment lost 0 bases and the J segment 3 bases; nucleotides outside the gene matches: 7. This CDR3 is CSARDPSGGYTEAFF. The CDR3, as DNA: TGCAGTGCTAGAGATCCATCAGGGGGGTACACTGAAGCTTTCTTT.

This clonotype was picked up many times. The chain links TRBV7-2 to TRBJ2-7, with 9 nucleotides matching TRBD2. V gave up 4 bases and J gave up 4 bases; unmatched junction bases: 11. Per the germline V gene, CDR1 is SGHTA and CDR2 is FQGNSA. The CDR3 consists of 16 residues. The CDR3: CASSSSGGRERYEQYF. CDR3 DNA sequence: TGTGCCAGCAGCTCGTCCGGCGGGAGGGAAAGGTACGAGCAGTACTTC.

As concerns this clonotype: Possible read error: a much larger clone is one base away. The chain is built from TRBV7-2 and TRBJ2-7, with a possible D match to TRBD1 (6 bases). V shed 3 bases and J shed 4 bases, with 16 bases lying between them. There are 15 residues in the CDR3. Germline V gene sequence: CDR1 SGHTA, CDR2 FQGNSA. The CDR3 DNA is TGTACCAGCAGCTTCCGGGACACCATCGCATACGAGCAGTACTTC. Translation: CTSSFRDTIAYEQYF.

In this sample, this clonotype turned up many times. V is TRBV5-1 and J is TRBJ2-5; 8 bases line up with TRBD1. CDR1 and CDR2 from the germline V gene are SGHRS and YFSETQ. This CDR3 has 18 amino acids. V dropped 3 bases and J dropped 0; count of bases not matched to a gene: 13. The CDR3 region has the DNA TGCGCCAGCAGCTACCGGACAGGGAGCCCCTGGTACCAAGAGACCCAGTACTTC. Amino acids: CASSYRTGSPWYQETQYF.

The chain uses TRBV14 and TRBJ2-3, with 10 bases lining up with TRBD2. The germline gives CDR1 SGHDN, CDR2 FVKESK. J lost 4 bases, V lost 4 bases, and 5 bases had no gene match. The CDR3 is 15 residues long. CDR3 DNA sequence: TGTGCCAGCAGCCTCGGACTAGCGGAGGCAGATACGCAGTATTTT. It encodes CASSLGLAEADTQYF.